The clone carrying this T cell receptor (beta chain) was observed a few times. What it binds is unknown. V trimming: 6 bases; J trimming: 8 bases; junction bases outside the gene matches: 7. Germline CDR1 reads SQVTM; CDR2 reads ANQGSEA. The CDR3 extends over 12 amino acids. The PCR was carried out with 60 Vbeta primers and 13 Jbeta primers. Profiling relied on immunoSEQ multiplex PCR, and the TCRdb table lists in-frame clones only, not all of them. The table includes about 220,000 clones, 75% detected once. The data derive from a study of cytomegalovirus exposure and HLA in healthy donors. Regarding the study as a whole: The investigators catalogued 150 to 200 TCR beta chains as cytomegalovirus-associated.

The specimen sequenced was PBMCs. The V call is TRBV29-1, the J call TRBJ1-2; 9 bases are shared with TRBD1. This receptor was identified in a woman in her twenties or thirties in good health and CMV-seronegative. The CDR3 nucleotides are TGCAGCGTCGGGGACAGGGTCGAGGGCTACACCTTC. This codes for CSVGDRVEGYTF.